The 14 T cell receptor beta chains below were found in one sample sequenced in a study of cytomegalovirus exposure and HLA in healthy donors. The repertoire was sequenced with immunoSEQ multiplex PCR; TCRdb's copy has only in-frame clones and lacks some. The sample lists some 140,000 clones; about 88% were seen once. Sequenced material: PBMCs. These receptors all stem from a woman aged 18-35 years in good health and CMV-seropositive.

This sequence joins TRBV7-9 and TRBJ2-4; 10 positions agree with TRBD1. The germline V gene encodes CDR1 SEHNR and CDR2 FQNEAQ (reference sequence). With V trimmed by 5 bases and J by 6 bases, 7 bases remained unmatched. The CDR3 consists of 15 residues. In DNA, the CDR3 is TGTGCCAGCAGCCAAACCCGGGACAGGGGAAACATTCAGTACTTC. Its protein product is CASSQTRDRGNIQYF.

The CDR3 loop is CASRTRISWTEVSGANVLTF. The DNA of the CDR3 is TGTGCCAGCAGGACTAGGATATCTTGGACCGAGGTCTCTGGGGCCAACGTCCTGACTTTC. The genes are TRBV2 and TRBJ2-6; a weak D match, TRBD2 (6 bases). The CDR3 consists of 20 residues. The germline gives CDR1 SNHLY, CDR2 FYNNEI. The V and J ends lost 6 bases and 0 bases respectively, with 24 bases between them.

The chain combines TRBV30 with TRBJ2-2, with D unclear. This CDR3 has 14 amino acids. The V gene's germline CDR1 is GTSNPN and CDR2 SVGIG (reference sequence). The V and J ends lost 4 bases and 0 bases respectively, with 9 bases between them. The CDR3: CAWKRNANTGELFF. CDR3 nucleotide sequence: TGTGCCTGGAAGCGCAACGCGAACACCGGGGAGCTGTTTTTT.

This clone was recorded once. This chain links TRBV21-1 with TRBJ1-5; the DNA was not used to check the table's D call, TRBD1. TRBV21-1 is designated a pseudogene. This CDR3 comprises 16 residues. Here the CDR3 reads CASRTGDPYSNQPQHF. DNA of the CDR3: TGTGCCAGCAGGACAGGGGATCCATATAGCAATCAGCCCCAGCATTTT.

The V call is TRBV11-2, the J call TRBJ2-2, with 8 bases that match TRBD2. The CDR3 spans 16 residues. The trim removed 4 bases at V and 1 base at J, leaving 5 bases unmatched. In germline, CDR1 is SGHAT, CDR2 FQNNGV. DNA for the CDR3: TGTGCCAGCAGCTCACCCGGGGGGGGGAACACCGGGGAGCTGTTTTTT. Its protein product is CASSSPGGGNTGELFF.

The chain employs TRBV27 and TRBJ1-3; 8 bases fit TRBD1. V shed 2 bases and J 0 bases; nucleotides not matched to a gene: 15. CDR1 is MNHEY, CDR2 SMNVEV, per germline (reference sequence). The CDR3 totals 20 residues. As DNA, the CDR3 is TGTGCCAGCAGTTTACGGGGAGACAGGGGATGGGGAAGCTCTGGAAACACCATATATTTT. This codes for CASSLRGDRGWGSSGNTIYF.

This clone has just a few counts. The rearrangement links TRBV5-1 to TRBJ1-2; 7 bases match TRBD1. CDR1 SGHRS and CDR2 YFSETQ come from the germline V gene. The V gene end was trimmed by 2 bases and the J gene end by 3 bases; junction bases not matched to a gene: 7. This CDR3 is built from 15 residues. The chain's CDR3 is CASSLDSGTDYGYTF. CDR3 DNA: TGCGCCAGCAGCTTAGACTCCGGGACAGACTATGGCTACACCTTC.

The CDR3 is CASSFGDTYEQYF. The CDR3 region has the DNA TGTGCCAGCAGCTTCGGGGACACCTACGAGCAGTACTTC. The rearrangement uses TRBV7-2 and TRBJ2-7, with D maybe TRBD1 (6 bases). The CDR3 loop spans 13 amino acids. V lost 3 bases to trimming and J lost 2 bases, with 8 bases between them. Germline V gene lookup returns CDR1 SGHTA and CDR2 FQGNSA.

The CDR3 reads CASSDTGGNGYTF. Written as DNA, the CDR3 is TGTGCCAGCAGCGACACAGGGGGTAATGGCTACACCTTC. The V call is TRBV5-6, the J call TRBJ1-2, with 8 nucleotides matching TRBD1. This CDR3 has 13 amino acids. The J segment lost 6 bases and the V segment lost 4 bases, leaving 5 bases of the junction unmatched. Per the germline V gene, CDR1 is SGHDT and CDR2 is YYEEEE.

The CDR3 loop reads CASSPRDRGHGYTF. The CDR3 DNA follows: TGTGCCAGCAGTCCCAGGGACAGGGGACACGGCTACACCTTC. The rearrangement joins TRBV6-5 to TRBJ1-2, with 10 bases lining up with TRBD1. Germline-derived CDR1 and CDR2 are MNHEY and SVGAGI. The CDR3 runs to 14 residues. The V segment lost 5 bases and the J segment 8 bases; nucleotides outside the gene matches: 8.

The chain uses TRBV28 and TRBJ2-7; TRBD1 agrees at 9 bases. The CDR3 consists of 16 residues. Germline CDR1 and CDR2: MDHEN and SYDVKM. The junction had 8 bases not matched to a gene; V was cut back by 3 bases and J by 2 bases. The CDR3 bases are TGTGCCAGCAGTTTGCCCGGGACAGGGCTCACCTACGAGCAGTACTTC. It translates to CASSLPGTGLTYEQYF.

V usage is TRBV5-6 and J usage is TRBJ2-2; 10 bases are a match to TRBD2. The trim removed 2 bases at V and 6 bases at J, leaving 13 bases unmatched. CDR3 length: 18 residues. Germline values: CDR1 SGHDT, CDR2 YYEEEE. Written as DNA, the CDR3 is TGTGCCAGCAGCTTTGCTAGCGGGGGTTGGCTGCCCCCCGGGGAGCTGTTTTTT. This gives the protein CASSFASGGWLPPGELFF.

The chain employs TRBV7-2 and TRBJ2-6; a weak D match, TRBD1 (5 bases). CDR1 is SGHTA, CDR2 FQGNSA, per germline. V was cut by 1 base and J by 0 bases, with 7 bases left in between. CDR3 length equals 16 residues. The CDR3 nucleotides read TGTGCCAGCAGCTTAGGGGGCAACTCTGGGGCCAACGTCCTGACTTTC. Translation gives CASSLGGNSGANVLTF.

This chain connects TRBV5-8 to TRBJ2-3, with no clear D. The V end was cut by 3 bases, the J end by 4 bases, with 6 bases between. This CDR3 region has 12 residues. The V gene's germline CDR1 is SGHTS and CDR2 YDEGEE. The CDR3 nucleotides are TGTGCCAGCAGCTGGCTCCCAGATACGCAGTATTTT. It translates to CASSWLPDTQYF.